This record concerns one TCR beta chain sequence. Its cognate antigen has yet to be identified. Base quality data are lacking; no much larger clone is found one base away. The protocol used for the library was the immunoSEQ multiplex PCR assay. The multiplex PCR relied on a mix of 60 forward primers for TCR Vbeta segments and 13 reverse primers for TCR Jbeta segments. A multiplex PCR assay on genomic DNA amplified the CDR3 region of rearranged TCR beta genes. Amplified TCR beta libraries were sequenced as 87-base-pair reads on the Illumina HiSeq System. Per the original workflow: Across the roughly 670 repertoires, a later analysis counted around 80 million unique TCR beta chains, around 11 million of which were shared by at least two donors. A nearest-neighbor algorithm error-corrected the raw reads and collapsed the reads into unique sequences, merging closely related sequences to remove PCR and sequencing errors. V, D and J gene segments were assigned by aligning CDR3 sequences to IMGT reference sequences. For a sequence to be retained, a match of at least six nucleotides was required to both a V gene segment and a J gene segment. A rearrangement counted as productive if the CDR3 had no stop codons and remained in frame with V and J, and every other rearrangement counted as non-productive. CDR3 was defined according to IMGT convention as the region running from the second conserved V-encoded cysteine to the conserved J-encoded phenylalanine. The earlier analysis of fewer than 750 of the donors excluded sequences that lacked an unambiguous match to a single V gene segment. An earlier analysis of 450 to 650 of the donors called V segments functional above 56.7% productive rearrangements and segregating when the between-donor standard deviation exceeded 5%. A statistical classification framework was built for diagnosing cytomegalovirus status from the catalog of TCR beta chain sequences. V and J gene assignment, in a later analysis, came from comparing TCR nucleotide sequences with IMGT/GENE-DB human TR gene sequences. In a later analysis, CDR3 sequences and most-parsimonious VDJ recombination scenarios were assigned using the TCRdist pipeline. In a later analysis, each TCR beta chain was defined by its CDR3 amino acid sequence together with its V-gene family, and reads lacking a unique V-gene family were excluded. As a way to deal with suspected cross-contamination and a sequencing artifact, a later analysis dropped 450 to 600 nucleotide sequences that were highly shared and had low generation probability. A later analysis calculated a clonal expansion index for each public chain from normalized within-repertoire ranks of inferred template counts. In a later analysis, generation probabilities were computed using a VDJ recombination model fitted to out-of-frame rearrangements, and the results were checked against IGoR. A later analysis scored TCR-TCR, TCR-HLA and TCR-CMV co-occurrence with hypergeometric tests, applying a repertoire-size bias correction to TCR pairs. A later analysis estimated false discovery rates by permuting HLA or CMV assignments 20 times. In a later analysis, co-occurring TCRs were grouped using DBSCAN, with TCRdist sequence similarity added in when clustering inside HLA-allele-positive subsets. For co-occurrence clustering, repertoires with fewer than 30,000 or more than 120,000 public chains were excluded, along with a handful of repertoires with anomalous nucleotide sharing. Drawn from immuneACCESS, this table holds only the in-frame rearrangements with V and J called that TCRdb kept. Clones are partly lost; checked studies trace under half to an unresolved V gene and leave the rest unexplained. D and trimming come from the DNA, and the V and J calls and clone size come from that table. In this sample the table shows over 65,000 clones, approximately 78% of which occur a single time. Clones ranked in the top ten supply approximately 9.9% of the sample.

Trimming removed 5 bases from V and 5 bases from J, leaving 13 bases between the germline ends. CDR1 is given as SGHVS and CDR2 as FQNEAQ, both from the germline V gene. The CDR3 runs 13 residues from the cysteine to the phenylalanine. Left in the record is the CDR3 DNA by itself, 39 bases read in frame from the first base. In total, around 600 healthy bone marrow donors made up the cohort. At the time of sampling, all cohort members were nominally healthy, though unrecorded immune exposures were likely present. The donor tested CMV seronegative and was one of the 352 seronegative cohort members. Each donor provided a peripheral blood sample, and peripheral blood mononuclear cells were used for TCR beta sequencing. The Qiagen DNeasy Blood Extraction Kit was used to extract genomic DNA from the blood cell samples. The data were taken from a study of cytomegalovirus exposure and HLA in healthy donors (dated by TCRdb to the late 2010s). Turning to the overall study: An earlier analysis of around 600 of the donors reported about 290 Gb of sequence data and approximately 110 million unique TCR beta sequences from 190 million or so T cells. A later analysis re-examined previously published TCR beta repertoires from more than 650 donors and added high-resolution HLA genotyping to investigate patterns of TCR occurrence. A later genetic analysis used genome-wide SNP genotypes for about 60% of the roughly 670 donors, treating that subset as a discovery cohort. The T cell repertoires of under 700 subjects were profiled by immunosequencing and related to cytomegalovirus serostatus. The aim of the study was to test whether cataloging public T cell receptors could identify signatures of past pathogen exposure. Typing coverage varied by locus: roughly 620-640 donors for A, B, C, DRB1 and DQB1; 500 to 550 for DQA1; around 610 for DPA1; 400 to 480 for DPB1. To predict cytomegalovirus infection status, the study brought together high-throughput TCR immunosequencing, statistical association of individual TCRs with disease status, and machine learning. Because of strong linkage in the cohort, a few DR-DQ haplotypes were treated as single units for association and clustering. Donor age, sex, ethnicity and CMV serostatus were collected together with the repertoire data. Class I and class II HLA loci were covered by the typing at four-digit resolution. To decide whether each TCR beta V gene segment behaved as functional or pseudogenic, an earlier analysis of approximately 590 of the donors relied on high-throughput TCR beta sequencing. Every repertoire in the discovery cohort had been generated on one and the same sequencing platform. Rather than using new phenotypic data, the later analysis identified candidate immune exposures from TCR beta sequences and from how often those sequences occurred across donors. An early release that covered about 600 HLA-typed donors contained approximately 300 gigabases of sequencing data and tens of millions of unique TCR sequences. Along with the approximately 670-subject first cohort, a separate validation cohort of more than 90 different subjects was used. Among almost 400 genotyped donors of the cohort, an average of around 240,000 unique TCR beta nucleotide sequences were sequenced per donor, roughly 18% of them non-productive. Of the 398 genotyped donors, roughly 80% fell in the genetic ancestry cluster associated with self-reported Caucasian donors.

What the research found in general, with its limitations: In a later genetic analysis, fewer N-insertions in productive TCRs were reported among donors in an Asian-associated ancestry cluster than the roughly 700-donor mean. In a later analysis, around 17,000 TCR beta sequences were associated with specific HLA alleles at a false discovery rate of 0.05. The presence/absence analyses assumed that sequencing depth was roughly uniform across donors, and that assumption may not be true. Several of the top co-occurrence clusters appeared to be linked to parvovirus B19, influenza, CMV and Epstein-Barr virus, according to a later analysis. When HLA alleles, especially DR and DQ, strongly co-occurred, TCR associations were difficult to assign to individual alleles. The authors suggested that the approach could potentially be generalized to other disease states and immunological phenotypes. A later analysis found that TCR association rates varied across HLA loci, with DRB1 alleles showing the most associated TCRs and HLA-C alleles the fewest. Correlated functional status among segregating V segments might reflect linkage disequilibrium, but an unknown experimental factor could not be ruled out. The study gave a list of roughly 150 TCR beta chains associated with cytomegalovirus. The cohort was sequenced for TCR beta chains only, and without alpha or paired-chain data the features that could be detected were limited. A further reported finding was that TCR beta sequences accurately predicted the HLA-A and HLA-B alleles for most subjects in the first cohort. The sequencing pipeline was judged likely to have produced a cluster of highly shared sequence variants as a technical artifact. An earlier analysis of 450 to 750 of the donors showed that most TCR beta V segments appeared in productive rearrangements either about 87% or about 30% of the time, which broadly matched IMGT annotations. Because HLA typing was missing for some donors at each locus, association tests included only the typed subset. Across donors, most TCR sequences were observed very rarely, whereas some public TCRs were present in many individuals. Compared with equally common non-associated chains, HLA-associated TCR beta chains in a later analysis were more clonally expanded and had lower generation probabilities. CMV serostatus was the only immune exposure information available for the cohort. Because counts were too low, about 18 rarely observed V segments, including chromosome 9 orphons, were excluded from the earlier analysis of some 590 of the donors. Some IMGT-functional V segments, including TRBV6-2 and TRBV6-3, could not be distinguished by the 87-base-pair reads and were therefore excluded. In vitro tests confirmed that a few of the cytomegalovirus-associated TCR beta chains recognize cytomegalovirus antigens. In a later analysis, most CMV-associated TCR beta chains were found to appear HLA-restricted, with HLA associations seemingly driven largely by CMV exposure. An association between a missense DCLRE1C variant and V-gene and J-gene trimming of TCR beta chains was found in a later genetic analysis and replicated in an independent cohort. Cytomegalovirus status was reported to be diagnosed by the classifier with high specificity and sensitivity in both the original and validation cohorts.

The sequence derives from a man aged 40-49 years in good health and CMV-seronegative. Sequenced input: PBMCs. Recombination connected TRBV7-8 to TRBJ2-7; TRBD1 is a weak D gene call, 5 bases matching. The DNA is as follows: TGTGCCAGCAGCACAGACAGTTCCCACGAGCAGTACTTC. Its translation is CASSTDSSHEQYF.